One sample yielded the 24 T cell receptor beta chains listed below, sequenced in a study of identical twins. Each CDR3 protein gets one entry after TCRdb re-called the 5' RACE reads with MiXCR. Here the sample spans some 900,000 distinct CDR3 sequences, about 12% being singletons. The sample was also reused in another study, on yellow fever vaccine responses in identical twins.

The material sequenced was PBMCs. Receptors were obtained from a woman between 18 and 30 years old in good health.

The chain couples TRBV3-1 to TRBJ2-7, with 10 bases lining up with TRBD1. Trimming at V came to 6 bases and at J to 2 bases, leaving 7 bases not matched to a gene. CDR3 length: 15 residues. The germline V gene has CDR1 LGHDT and CDR2 YNNKEL (reference sequence). DNA for the CDR3: TGTGCCAGCAGAGCTCGGACAGGGGGTCCCTACGAGCAGTACTTC. Translating gives CASRARTGGPYEQYF.

This clonotype came up many times. The V and J genes are TRBV5-5 and TRBJ1-2; 9 nucleotides align to TRBD1. The CDR3 contains 16 residues. Germline CDR1 and CDR2: SGHKS and YYEKEE (reference sequence). Trimming cost V 4 bases and J 2 bases; bases outside gene matches: 9. CDR3 DNA sequence: TGTGCCAGCAGCCCGAGGGACAGGGTCTGGAACTATGGCTACACCTTC. Amino acids: CASSPRDRVWNYGYTF.

This clonotype has a handful of counts. The V call is TRBV20-1, the J call TRBJ1-1; a weak D match, TRBD1 (6 bases). Germline CDR1 is DFQATT and CDR2 is SNEGSKA (reference sequence). There are 15 residues in the CDR3. The V end lost 1 base, the J end lost 3 bases, and 15 bases lay between the germline ends. CDR3 residues: CSARGRGTSDTEAFF. The CDR3 region has the DNA TGCAGTGCTAGAGGCCGCGGGACATCAGACACTGAAGCTTTCTTT.

The chain carries TRBV19 and TRBJ1-1, with D perhaps TRBD1 (5 bases). CDR1 and CDR2 from the germline V gene are LNHDA and SQIVND (reference sequence). The CDR3 consists of 15 residues. With 3 bases removed from V and 4 bases from J, the gap between germline ends came to 15 bases. Written as DNA, the CDR3 is TGTGCCAGTAGTATCCGGGGGGGGTTTGGCACTGAAGCTTTCTTT. Translated: CASSIRGGFGTEAFF.

This clonotype was recorded at least ten times. The genes are TRBV2 and TRBJ1-5; perhaps TRBD1 as D (6 bases). Trimming left V 6 bases short and J 6 bases short, with 18 bases between. Germline lookup yields CDR1 SNHLY and CDR2 FYNNEI. This CDR3 comprises 15 residues. CDR3 sequence reads: CASSRTVGGSQPQHF. The CDR3 DNA reads as TGTGCCAGCAGCCGGACAGTCGGCGGTAGTCAGCCCCAGCATTTT.

This sequence joins TRBV2 and TRBJ2-7, with 10 positions matching TRBD2. Germline values: CDR1 SNHLY, CDR2 FYNNEI. The ends lost 6 bases at V and 0 bases at J; junction bases unmatched: 11. This CDR3 region has 17 residues. The CDR3: CASRVPGLATSSYEQYF. The CDR3 DNA is TGTGCCAGCAGGGTCCCGGGACTAGCGACGAGCTCCTACGAGCAGTACTTC.

This chain uses TRBV7-9 with TRBJ2-3; possible D gene TRBD1, 5 bases. The germline CDR1 and CDR2 sequences are SEHNR and FQNEAQ (reference sequence). The CDR3 runs 15 residues. The ends were cut back, 4 bases at V and 0 bases at J, with 11 bases in the middle. The CDR3 is CASSSPAGSTDTQYF. Here the CDR3 DNA reads TGTGCCAGCAGCTCTCCGGCAGGGAGCACAGATACGCAGTATTTT.

V and J are TRBV7-9 and TRBJ2-3; D is uncertain. V lost 4 bases, J lost 3 bases, and 14 bases lay in between. This CDR3 comprises 15 residues. CDR1 SEHNR and CDR2 FQNEAQ come from the germline V gene (reference sequence). For the CDR3, the DNA is TGTGCCAGCAGCTCGAGCTCGGTGGGTACAGATACGCAGTATTTT. Translated: CASSSSSVGTDTQYF.

This clonotype was picked up many times. At one end the junction does not follow the germline gene, possibly because of a read error. This chain connects TRBV5-1 to TRBJ2-1; D is unclear. Looked up from germline, CDR1 is SGHRS and CDR2 is YFSETQ. CDR3 size: 12 residues. The CDR3 protein is CASSPGGYEQFF. The DNA of the CDR3 is TGTGCCAGCAGTCCCGGCGGATATGAGCAGTTCTTC.

This clonotype appeared a few times. The CDR3, as DNA: TGTGCCAGCAGCCAGGCCTACAGCTACGAGCAGTACTTC. This sequence encodes CASSQAYSYEQYF. This chain joins TRBV3-1 and TRBJ2-7; D not certain. V was clipped by 3 bases and J by 3 bases, with 9 bases between them. The CDR3 consists of 13 residues. CDR1 is LGHDT and CDR2 is YNNKEL in the germline V gene (reference sequence).

The gene calls are TRBV20-1 and TRBJ2-1; 11 bases are a match to TRBD2. Germline assignment: CDR1 DFQATT and CDR2 SNEGSKA (reference sequence). V trimming: 5 bases; J trimming: 7 bases; junction bases outside the gene matches: 13. CDR3 length: 16 amino acids. The CDR3 DNA follows: TGCAGTGCTGGTCAATCACTAGCGGGGGTAGGGAATGAGCAGTTCTTC. Its protein is CSAGQSLAGVGNEQFF.

This clonotype has a handful of counts. The gene calls are TRBV6-5 and TRBJ2-2, with D perhaps matching TRBD1 (6 bases). Germline CDR1 MNHEY, CDR2 SVGAGI. The CDR3 is made up of 14 amino acids. Trimming removed 2 bases from V and 4 bases from J, with 8 bases in between. The CDR3 DNA reads TGTGCCAGCAGTTACACGACAGGCACCGGGGAGCTGTTTTTT. Encoded protein: CASSYTTGTGELFF.

This clonotype was recorded many times. This chain links TRBV12-3 or TRBV12-4 with TRBJ2-1; D perhaps matches TRBD1 (6 bases). The CDR3 spans 15 residues. V shed 3 bases and J shed 7 bases, with 16 bases lying between them. CDR3 region: CASSFNRAKWNEQFF. DNA of the CDR3: TGTGCCAGCAGTTTTAACAGGGCCAAGTGGAATGAGCAGTTCTTC.

J is TRBJ2-1 and V is TRBV7-9; D is unresolved. This CDR3 has 14 amino acids. The germline gives CDR1 SEHNR, CDR2 FQNEAQ (reference sequence). Deletions cut 3 bases from V and 6 bases from J, with 12 bases between. CDR3 in amino acids: CASSFPGWVNEQFF. As DNA, the CDR3 is TGTGCCAGCAGCTTCCCCGGGTGGGTCAATGAGCAGTTCTTC.

This clonotype has more than one count but fewer than ten. V is TRBV20-1 and J is TRBJ2-3; TRBD2 might be the D (6 bases). CDR1 DFQATT and CDR2 SNEGSKA come from the germline V gene (reference sequence). Trimming removed 5 bases from V and 2 bases from J, with 17 bases in between. The length of the CDR3 is 15 residues. CDR3 in DNA: TGCAGTGCTTCCCCCGTACGGGGGAACACAGATACGCAGTATTTT. This encodes CSASPVRGNTDTQYF.

This clonotype occurred a few times. The chain links TRBV6-5 to TRBJ2-1; weak D call: TRBD2 (5 bases). Trimming removed 0 bases from V and 5 bases from J, with 11 bases in between. The CDR3 is 15 amino acids. Germline V gene lookup returns CDR1 MNHEY and CDR2 SVGAGI. The CDR3 bases are TGTGCCAGCAGTTACTCCGACCTAGCCCACAATGAGCAGTTCTTC. Amino acid sequence: CASSYSDLAHNEQFF.

The V and J genes are TRBV9 and TRBJ1-5; maybe TRBD1 (5 bases). V shed 0 bases and J shed 0 bases, with 7 bases lying between them. Germline CDR1 and CDR2: SGDLS and YYNGEE. The CDR3 is 15 amino acids. In nucleotides, the CDR3 is TGTGCCAGCAGCGTAGAGGGGAATAGCAATCAGCCCCAGCATTTT. Encoded protein: CASSVEGNSNQPQHF.

V gene TRBV20-1 combines with J gene TRBJ2-2, with TRBD2 identical over 8 bases. CDR1 and CDR2 (germline): DFQATT, SNEGSKA (reference sequence). Trimming cost V 5 bases and J 3 bases; bases outside gene matches: 8. The CDR3 is 15 amino acids. The CDR3 DNA is TGCAGTGCTCCCACCGGGACTAGGGACACCGGGGAGCTGTTTTTT. Encoded protein: CSAPTGTRDTGELFF.

This clonotype came up many times. J is TRBJ2-7 and V is TRBV12-3 or TRBV12-4, with D uncertain. The CDR3 extends over 13 amino acids. Trimming left V 3 bases short and J 8 bases short, with 14 bases between. CDR3 region: CASSFMGSEQQYV. The DNA for the CDR3 is TGTGCCAGCAGTTTTATGGGCAGTGAACAGCAGTACGTC.

This clonotype has a handful of counts. The rearrangement uses TRBV19 and TRBJ2-7; 10 nucleotides line up with TRBD2. V was clipped by 4 bases and J by 1 base; unmatched bases: 4. The germline V gene encodes CDR1 LNHDA and CDR2 SQIVND (reference sequence). CDR3 length equals 15 residues. The CDR3 loop reads CASSTGTSDSYEQYF. In DNA, the CDR3 is TGTGCCAGTAGTACCGGGACTAGCGATTCCTACGAGCAGTACTTC.

The V and J genes are TRBV10-2 and TRBJ2-1, with 10 bases fitting TRBD2. Germline CDR1 reads WSHSY; CDR2 reads SAAADI. The CDR3 consists of 15 residues. J was trimmed by 5 bases and V by 3 bases; bases with no gene match: 4. Here the CDR3 DNA reads TGCGCCAGCAGTGACAAAGCGGGAGGGAACAATGAGCAGTTCTTC. Amino acids: CASSDKAGGNNEQFF.

This chain links TRBV5-6 with TRBJ2-1, with 8 positions matching TRBD1. Germline lookup yields CDR1 SGHDT and CDR2 YYEEEE. The CDR3 is 13 amino acids. V trimming: 2 bases; J trimming: 10 bases; junction bases outside the gene matches: 5. CDR3 DNA sequence: TGTGCCAGCAGCTTTCAGGGGGCGGAAGAGCAGTTCTTC. Its protein is CASSFQGAEEQFF.

This clonotype was observed a few times. The gene calls are TRBV12-3 or TRBV12-4 and TRBJ2-3; 11 nucleotides line up with TRBD1. The CDR3 has 17 residues. V lost 2 bases and J lost 0; bases outside the gene matches: 4. The CDR3 reads CASSLLGTGGSTDTQYF. The CDR3 nucleotides read TGTGCCAGCAGTTTATTGGGGACAGGGGGAAGCACAGATACGCAGTATTTT.

The chain links TRBV18 to TRBJ2-3; D may be TRBD1 (5 bases). The CDR3 spans 15 residues. The germline V and J ends were trimmed by 6 bases and 1 base, with 14 bases remaining between them. In germline, CDR1 is KGHSH, CDR2 LQKENI. The CDR3 DNA sequence: TGTGCCAGCTCCGTAAGCATACAGGGCACAGATACGCAGTATTTT. It specifies CASSVSIQGTDTQYF.